What follows are 19 T cell receptor beta chains derived from one specimen sequenced in a study of T cells in Graves' hyperthyroidism and ophthalmopathy. TCR beta CDR3 regions were amplified from RNA. A first-round RT-PCR of the TCR CDR3 used the HTBI primer set. From the multiplex PCR reads, TCRdb called clonotypes with MiXCR, one entry per CDR3 protein. The sample records approximately 720,000 distinct CDR3 sequences, 15% to 20% being singletons. The specimen sequenced was blood. The receptors originated from a woman aged 50 to 60 with Graves' hyperthyroidism that later progressed to Graves' ophthalmopathy.

A few counts support this clonotype. The chain couples TRBV6-5 to TRBJ1-4; the D gene is possibly TRBD1 (5 bases). The CDR3 runs to 15 residues. Germline V gene lookup returns CDR1 MNHEY and CDR2 SVGAGI. Trimming pared 2 bases from V and 8 bases from J, leaving 15 bases between. The CDR3 loop is CASSYQQDVWEKLFF. DNA of the CDR3: TGTGCCAGCAGTTACCAACAGGATGTCTGGGAAAAACTGTTTTTT.

Many counts were recorded for this clonotype. CDR3: CASSDTTNTDTQYF. In DNA, the CDR3 is TGTGCCAGCTCGGATACGACTAACACAGATACGCAGTATTTT. V gene TRBV18 combines with J gene TRBJ2-3, with D perhaps matching TRBD2 (5 bases). In germline, CDR1 is KGHSH, CDR2 LQKENI. Trimming cost V 6 bases and J 2 bases, with 12 bases left between them. The CDR3 covers 14 residues.

In its sample, this clonotype was seen many times. The chain joins TRBV11-2 to TRBJ1-2; TRBD1 might be the D (5 bases). Deletions cut 1 base from V and 13 bases from J, with 16 bases between. The CDR3 is 13 residues long. Germline CDR1 is SGHAT and CDR2 is FQNNGV. This CDR3 is CASSLVRDALSTF. DNA for the CDR3: TGTGCCAGCAGCTTAGTACGGGACGCACTCTCCACCTTC.

J is TRBJ2-5 and V is TRBV5-1; no firm D call. Trimming pared 0 bases from V and 6 bases from J, leaving 12 bases between. The CDR3 has 14 residues. Germline loops: CDR1 SGHRS, CDR2 YFSETQ. CDR3 sequence: CASSLAASQQTQYF. The CDR3 region has the DNA TGCGCCAGCAGCTTGGCCGCCAGCCAGCAGACCCAGTACTTC. The full variable domain, with the rest looked up from reference TRBV5-1 and TRBJ2-5, is KAGVTQTPRYLIKTRGQQVTLSCSPISGHRSVSWYQQTPGQGLQFLFEYFSETQRNKGNFPGRFSGRQFSNSRSEMNVSTLELGDSALYLCASSLAASQQTQYFGPGTRLLVL.

Concerning this clonotype: A much larger clonotype is one base distant, so this may be a read error. The V call is TRBV5-1, the J call TRBJ1-1, with a tentative D call TRBD1 (5 bases). This CDR3 comprises 13 residues. Germline V gene sequence: CDR1 SGHRS, CDR2 YFSETQ. The CDR3 is CASSCEGNTEAFF. The CDR3, as DNA: TGCGCCAGCAGCTGCGAGGGGAACACTGAAGCCTTCTTT.

Ten or more counts support this clonotype. The chain is built from TRBV7-9 and TRBJ2-5; D gene unclear. Between the trimmed V and J ends, which lost 1 base and 5 bases, there was a span of 17 bases. This CDR3 has 16 amino acids. Germline V gene lookup returns CDR1 SEHNR and CDR2 FQNEAQ (reference sequence). The CDR3 nucleotides are TGTGCCAGCAGCTTAGGGTCTGGCCCGACGTGGGAGACCCAGTACTTC. It yields the protein CASSLGSGPTWETQYF.

This clonotype has at least ten counts. The J gene is TRBJ2-5, the V gene TRBV18, with D unresolved. Germline V CDR1 and CDR2: KGHSH, LQKENI. This CDR3 contains 11 residues. The ends were cut back, 3 bases at V and 3 bases at J, with 2 bases in the middle. CDR3: CASSPKETQYF. The CDR3 DNA sequence: TGTGCCAGCTCACCCAAAGAGACCCAGTACTTC.

This rearrangement joins TRBV10-3 to TRBJ1-4, with TRBD1 identical over 10 bases. This CDR3 spans 15 amino acids. Germline loops: CDR1 ENHRY, CDR2 SYGVKD. The V gene end was trimmed by 6 bases and the J gene end by 2 bases; junction bases not matched to a gene: 3. This chain's CDR3 is CAISDRGPTNEKLFF. For the CDR3, the DNA is TGTGCCATCAGCGACAGGGGGCCCACTAATGAAAAACTGTTTTTT.

This clonotype has more than one count but fewer than ten. The chain employs TRBV29-1 and TRBJ1-1, with TRBD1 identical over 9 bases. V lost 5 bases and J lost 1; bases outside the gene matches: 11. Germline values: CDR1 SQVTM, CDR2 ANQGSEA. This CDR3 region has 16 residues. This CDR3 is CSVKPGTGRKNTEAFF. The CDR3 coding sequence is TGCAGCGTTAAACCAGGGACAGGGAGGAAGAACACTGAAGCTTTCTTT.

This clonotype turned up a few times. This chain uses TRBV28 with TRBJ2-7; 8 bases are shared with TRBD2. After removal of 6 bases from V and 0 bases from J, the junction contained 10 bases not matched to a gene. Looked up from germline, CDR1 is MDHEN and CDR2 is SYDVKM. This CDR3 spans 16 amino acids. The CDR3, as DNA: TGTGCCAGCAGGGGGAGCGGGGGCTCCCTCTCCTACGAGCAGTACTTC. It specifies CASRGSGGSLSYEQYF.

This clonotype was observed a handful of times. The V call is TRBV6-6, the J call TRBJ1-1; no reliable D call. Germline values: CDR1 MNHNY, CDR2 SVGAGI (reference sequence). Deletions cut 0 bases from V and 3 bases from J, with 17 bases between. This CDR3 has 17 residues. This CDR3 is CASSYSRNPGIDTEAFF. As DNA, the CDR3 is TGTGCCAGCAGTTACTCCCGAAACCCGGGGATCGACACTGAAGCTTTCTTT.

This clonotype was detected ten times or more. The chain is built from TRBV7-8 and TRBJ1-5, with D unresolved. V dropped 0 bases and J dropped 0 bases, with 9 bases sitting between them. The length of the CDR3 is 16 residues. Germline-derived CDR1 and CDR2 are SGHVS and FQNEAQ. The CDR3 nucleotides read TGTGCCAGCAGCTTAGCAGTCCTGACTAGCAATCAGCCCCAGCATTTT. Protein product: CASSLAVLTSNQPQHF.

This clonotype was seen a few times. The rearrangement joins TRBV11-2 to TRBJ2-2, with D hard to call. V lost 3 bases to trimming and J lost 3 bases, with 5 bases between them. The CDR3 has 13 residues. CDR1 is SGHAT, CDR2 FQNNGV, per germline. CDR3 region: CASSFQDTGELFF. CDR3 sequence (DNA): TGTGCCAGCAGCTTTCAGGACACCGGGGAGCTGTTTTTT.

In its sample, this clonotype was seen many times. CDR3 protein: CASSVTTGGGHSYGYTF. The DNA of the CDR3 is TGCGCCAGCAGCGTCACAACAGGTGGGGGCCATAGCTATGGCTACACCTTC. J is TRBJ1-2 and V is TRBV5-1; D perhaps matches TRBD1 (6 bases). From germline, CDR1 is SGHRS and CDR2 YFSETQ. Trimming took 4 bases from V and 4 from J, leaving 23 bases between them. The CDR3 has 17 amino acids. The complete variable domain, with remaining parts taken from reference TRBV5-1 and TRBJ1-2, reads KAGVTQTPRYLIKTRGQQVTLSCSPISGHRSVSWYQQTPGQGLQFLFEYFSETQRNKGNFPGRFSGRQFSNSRSEMNVSTLELGDSALYLCASSVTTGGGHSYGYTFGSGTRLTVV.

This clonotype came up a few times. The chain couples TRBV27 to TRBJ2-2, with 14 bases identical to TRBD2. Germline assignment: CDR1 MNHEY and CDR2 SMNVEV (reference sequence). CDR3 length equals 15 residues. Trimming removed 10 bases from V and 2 bases from J; junction bases left unmatched: 3. The CDR3 here is CATGLAGVNTGELFF. The DNA of the CDR3 is TGTGCCACGGGACTAGCGGGGGTAAACACCGGGGAGCTGTTTTTT.

This clonotype has at least ten counts. V usage is TRBV11-3 and J usage is TRBJ2-7; tentatively, D is TRBD1 or TRBD2 (5 bases each). Germline CDR1 is SGHNT and CDR2 is YENEEA. V was trimmed by 5 bases and J by 1 base, leaving 12 bases between them. This CDR3 has 14 residues. CDR3 bases: TGTGCCAGCAGCAAGGGGACGGGGTCCTACGAGCAGTACTTC. This encodes CASSKGTGSYEQYF.

Turning to this clonotype: One base away lies a much larger clone, so this may be a sequencing read error. The chain couples TRBV7-6 to TRBJ2-3, with D possibly matching TRBD2 (5 bases). Germline-derived CDR1 and CDR2 are SGHVS and FNYEAQ. The CDR3 is 16 amino acids. V lost 1 base and J 4 bases, leaving 15 bases between the germline ends. CDR3 DNA sequence: TGTGCCAGCAGCTTAGAGGGCAAACCCGGGGCAGATACGCAGTATTTT. Protein sequence: CASSLEGKPGADTQYF.

This clonotype was observed a few times. The J gene is TRBJ1-1, the V gene TRBV29-1, with TRBD1 as a possible D gene (6 bases). The CDR3 totals 13 residues. Trimming removed 7 bases at V and 4 bases at J, with 16 bases between. Germline V gene sequence: CDR1 SQVTM, CDR2 ANQGSEA. The CDR3 loop is CSANRVATTEAFF. The CDR3 DNA follows: TGCAGCGCCAACAGGGTGGCGACCACTGAAGCTTTCTTT.

This clonotype occurred a few times. The chain employs TRBV7-9 and TRBJ1-4; D remains ambiguous. Germline V gene data show CDR1 as SEHNR and CDR2 as FQNEAQ (reference sequence). Deletions cut 4 bases from V and 8 bases from J, with 14 bases between. The CDR3 covers 14 residues. The CDR3 nucleotides read TGTGCCAGCAGCTCCGATTGGGCCGAAGAAAAACTGTTTTTT. This codes for CASSSDWAEEKLFF.